The rows below give T cell receptor beta chains drawn from one sample of a study of sequential checkpoint blockade in melanoma. Profiling relied on immunoSEQ multiplex PCR, and the TCRdb table lists in-frame clones only, not all of them. Altogether tens of thousands of clones are present, roughly four fifths being singletons, with the ten largest covering about a fifth. The material was CD8+ T cells sorted from blood (inferred from file names), obtained from a patient given nivolumab and ipilimumab in sequence. The source is a human donor with melanoma. The CDR3 runs from the conserved cysteine through the conserved F or W. Fields, in order: D gene, clone size, J gene, V gene, CDR3 DNA, CDR3 protein. D genes are given only for firm matches. Clone sizes are given selectively: once, few, many, or a class where the clone is expanded.

>TRBD1|NA|TRBJ2-1|TRBV19
TGTGCCAGTAGTATACGACCCGACAGGGCCTACAATGAGCAGTTCTTC
CASSIRPDRAYNEQFF
>NA|NA|TRBJ2-5|TRBV9
TGTGCCAGCAGCCAAACCAGGACAGATCAAGAGACCCAGTACTTC
CASSQTRTDQETQYF
>NA|NA|TRBJ2-7|TRBV29-1
TGCAGCGTTGTTCTCTTTGACAGCTCCTACGAGCAGTACTTC
CSVVLFDSSYEQYF
>TRBD1|once|TRBJ1-1|TRBV27
TGTGCCAGCAGTCAGACAGGGAGCTTTACTGAAGCTTTCTTT
CASSQTGSFTEAFF
>NA|NA|TRBJ1-5|TRBV5-5
TGTGCCAGCGGGTACCGGGAGGGGCCCCAGCATTTT
CASGYREGPQHF
>TRBD2|NA|TRBJ2-7|TRBV2
TGTGCCAGCAGTGACGATAGCGGGAGTAACGAGCAGTACTTC
CASSDDSGSNEQYF
>NA|NA|TRBJ2-7|TRBV6-5
TGTGCCAGCTCCCCAGGCTCGGGGGACTACGAGCAGTACTTC
CASSPGSGDYEQYF
>TRBD1|NA|TRBJ1-4|TRBV7-6
TGTGCCAGCAGACAGGGGGAACGTGAAAAACTGTTTTTT
CASRQGEREKLFF
>NA|NA|TRBJ1-1|TRBV9
TGTGCCAGCAGCGTGTCGACCGGGGGGGCGGCCACTGAAGCTTTCTTT
CASSVSTGGAATEAFF
>TRBD1|NA|TRBJ2-7|TRBV27
TGTGCCAGCAGCCCTCGGGACAGGGGATACGAGCAGTACTTC
CASSPRDRGYEQYF
>TRBD1|few|TRBJ1-5|TRBV19
TGTGCCAGTAGTATAGTGTTGGACAGGCCGCCGAGCAATCAGCCCCAGCATTTT
CASSIVLDRPPSNQPQHF
>TRBD1|NA|TRBJ1-5|TRBV4-1
TGCGCCAGCAGCCAAGATATGCAGGGGGCTCATCAGCCCCAGCATTTT
CASSQDMQGAHQPQHF
>NA|once|TRBJ2-7|TRBV4-3
TGCGCCAGCAGCCCGGACAGCAACTACGAGCAGTACTTC
CASSPDSNYEQYF
>TRBD2|few|TRBJ2-5|TRBV7-6
TGTGCCAGCAGCTTAGCGACGGGACTAGAGGGAGAGACCCAGTACTTC
CASSLATGLEGETQYF
>TRBD1|NA|TRBJ2-5|TRBV6-6
TGTGCCAGCAGTACAGGGGAAAAAAGAGAGACCCAGTACTTC
CASSTGEKRETQYF
>TRBD1|once|TRBJ1-1|TRBV10-3
TGTGCCATCAGTGAGCCCCAGGGGGCGAACACTGAAGCTTTCTTT
CAISEPQGANTEAFF
>NA|NA|TRBJ1-5|TRBV28
TGTGCCAGCAGTGAAGACGGGAATAGCAATCAGCCCCAGCATTTT
CASSEDGNSNQPQHF
>TRBD2|NA|TRBJ2-1|TRBV13
TGTGCCAGCTGCTGGGGACTAGCGCCCCACAATGAGCAGTTCTTC
CASCWGLAPHNEQFF
>TRBD1|NA|TRBJ1-1|TRBV28
TGTGCCAGCATCCTTAGGGACAGGAACACTGAAGCTTTCTTT
CASILRDRNTEAFF
>NA|medium-sized|TRBJ2-5|TRBV7-3
TGTGCCAGCAGCTCGTCCGGGACTTGGGGAGAGACCCAGTACTTC
CASSSSGTWGETQYF
>NA|NA|TRBJ1-5|TRBV28
TGTGCCAGCACCCCTAGCCATCAGCCCCAGCATTTT
CASTPSHQPQHF
>TRBD2|NA|TRBJ2-1|TRBV27
TGTGCCAGCACCTCCGGTCTTGGACTAGCGGGAGTCACGCACTTCTTC
CASTSGLGLAGVTHFF
>NA|NA|TRBJ1-2|TRBV6-1
TGTGCCAGCAGTGGGACCGGGACTCGCTATGGCTACACCTTC
CASSGTGTRYGYTF
>TRBD2|NA|TRBJ2-2|TRBV29-1
TGCAGCGTGGGGGAAGCGGGAGGGCTGGTCGGGGAGCTGTTTTTT
CSVGEAGGLVGELFF
>NA|few|TRBJ1-1|TRBV6-5
TGTGCCAGCAGTCCGGGTCTAGGAGGGACTGAAGCTTTCTTT
CASSPGLGGTEAFF
>NA|once|TRBJ1-5|TRBV27
TGTGCCAGCAGACCTAACAGGGTTCAGCCCCAGCATTTT
CASRPNRVQPQHF
>TRBD2|NA|TRBJ2-7|TRBV6-5
TGTGCCAGCAGTTACTCGACGGGAGGGTACGAGCAGTACTTC
CASSYSTGGYEQYF
>NA|NA|TRBJ2-7|TRBV11-2
TGTGCCAGCAGCTTAGGAATTAGCGCCTATAAGCACTACGAGCAGTACTTC
CASSLGISAYKHYEQYF
>TRBD1|NA|TRBJ1-3|TRBV7-6
TGTGCCAGCAGCTTAGGACAGGGCTCTGGAAACACCATATATTTT
CASSLGQGSGNTIYF